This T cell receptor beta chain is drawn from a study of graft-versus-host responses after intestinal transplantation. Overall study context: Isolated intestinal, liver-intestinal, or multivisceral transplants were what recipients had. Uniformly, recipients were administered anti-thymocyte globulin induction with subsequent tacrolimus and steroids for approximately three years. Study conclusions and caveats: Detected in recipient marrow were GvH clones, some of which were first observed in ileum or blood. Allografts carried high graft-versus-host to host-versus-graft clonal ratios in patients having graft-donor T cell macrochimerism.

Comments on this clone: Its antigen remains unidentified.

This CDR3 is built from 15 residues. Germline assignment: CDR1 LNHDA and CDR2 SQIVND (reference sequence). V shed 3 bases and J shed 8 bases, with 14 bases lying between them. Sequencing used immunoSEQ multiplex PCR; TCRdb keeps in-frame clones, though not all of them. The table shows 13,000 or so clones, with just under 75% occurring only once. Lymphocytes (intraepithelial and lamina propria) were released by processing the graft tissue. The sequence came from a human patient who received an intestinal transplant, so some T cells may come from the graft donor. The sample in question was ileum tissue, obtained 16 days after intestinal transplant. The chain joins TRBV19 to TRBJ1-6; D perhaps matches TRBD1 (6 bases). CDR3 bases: TGTGCCAGTAGTATCCTCGGACAGAGCGATTCACCCCTCCACTTT. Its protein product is CASSILGQSDSPLHF.